Each of the 4 T cell receptor beta chains below was sequenced from the same sample in a study of blood T cell repertoires in COVID-19. This table comes from immunoSEQ multiplex PCR, and its TCRdb copy is limited to in-frame clones, with some not included. The sample contains approximately 300,000 clones, 92% of which appear only once. The sample taken for sequencing was PBMCs or T cells enriched from blood (not recorded which). The receptor set was obtained from a woman younger than 45 who had recovered from COVID-19.

V and J are TRBV4-3 and TRBJ2-2; D is unclear. CDR1 is LGHNA and CDR2 is YSLEER in the germline V gene. There are 18 residues in the CDR3. The V gene lost 0 bases and the J gene lost 1 base, with 15 bases spanning the gap. CDR3 region: CASSQDRQAGLNTGELFF. In nucleotides, the CDR3 is TGCGCCAGCAGCCAAGATAGGCAGGCCGGCCTGAACACCGGGGAGCTGTTTTTT.

This clone was seen once. This chain joins TRBV2 and TRBJ2-3, with TRBD2 as a possible D gene (5 bases). Trimming took 8 bases from V and 0 from J, leaving 12 bases between them. Germline values: CDR1 SNHLY, CDR2 FYNNEI. The CDR3 totals 14 residues. CDR3 sequence: CASLLETSTDTQYF. CDR3 coding DNA: TGTGCCAGCCTACTAGAGACTAGCACAGATACGCAGTATTTT. Based on the CDR3 plus reference TRBV2 and TRBJ2-3, the full variable domain is EPEVTQTPSHQVTQMGQEVILRCVPISNHLYFYWYRQILGQKVEFLVSFYNNEISEKSEIFDDQFSVERPDGSNFTLKIRSTKLEDSAMYFCASLLETSTDTQYFGPGTRLTVL.

This chain links TRBV3-1 (or the pseudogene TRBV3-2) with TRBJ1-2, with D maybe TRBD1 (6 bases). Germline V gene sequence: CDR1 LGHDT, CDR2 YNNKEL (reference sequence). This CDR3 spans 13 amino acids. Trimming stripped 5 bases from V and 6 bases from J, with 13 bases between. CDR3 amino acids: CASSSGRGHGYTF. CDR3 DNA sequence: TGTGCCAGCAGCAGCGGGCGGGGGCATGGCTACACCTTC.

CDR3 DNA: TGCGCCAGCAGCCAAGTGGCGGGAAACTCGGGAGATACGCAGTATTTT. It translates to CASSQVAGNSGDTQYF. V usage is TRBV4-3 and J usage is TRBJ2-3, with D perhaps TRBD2 (6 bases). V lost 1 base, J lost 5 bases, and 16 bases lay in between. The CDR3 contains 16 residues. CDR1 LGHNA and CDR2 YSLEER come from the germline V gene.